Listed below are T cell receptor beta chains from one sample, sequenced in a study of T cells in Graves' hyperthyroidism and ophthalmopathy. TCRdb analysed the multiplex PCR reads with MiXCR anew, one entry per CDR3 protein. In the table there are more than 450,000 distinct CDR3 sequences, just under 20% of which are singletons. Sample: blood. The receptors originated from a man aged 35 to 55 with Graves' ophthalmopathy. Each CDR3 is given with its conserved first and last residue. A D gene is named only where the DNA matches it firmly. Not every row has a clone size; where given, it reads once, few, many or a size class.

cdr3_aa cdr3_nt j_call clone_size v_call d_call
CASSLGGGANNSPLHF TGTGCCAGCAGCTTAGGGGGGGGCGCGAATAATTCACCCCTCCACTTT TRBJ1-6 - TRBV7-2 -
CASGLAGGSYNEQFF TGTGCCAGCGGTCTAGCGGGGGGCTCCTACAATGAGCAGTTCTTC TRBJ2-1 many TRBV7-3 TRBD2
CASSLGWVVGQTNTEAFF TGTGCCAGCAGCTTGGGTTGGGTTGTCGGGCAAACGAACACTGAAGCTTTCTTT TRBJ1-1 - TRBV7-9 -
CASTPSGANVLTF TGTGCCAGTACCCCTTCTGGGGCCAACGTCCTGACTTTC TRBJ2-6 - TRBV19 -
CAWSDPGLAPTGELFF TGTGCCTGGAGCGATCCGGGACTAGCACCCACCGGGGAGCTGTTTTTT TRBJ2-2 few TRBV30 TRBD2
CASGTPTRDEQYF TGTGCCAGCGGGACTCCCACCCGCGACGAGCAGTACTTC TRBJ2-7 few TRBV28 -
CASKGSSSESYNEQFF TGTGCCAGTAAGGGGTCCTCCAGCGAATCCTACAATGAGCAGTTCTTC TRBJ2-1 - TRBV19 -
CASSVVSGRSETQYF TGTGCCAGCAGCGTAGTCAGCGGGAGATCAGAGACCCAGTACTTC TRBJ2-5 - TRBV9 TRBD2
CASTKSMGGNTEAFF TGTGCCAGTACCAAAAGCATGGGAGGGAACACTGAAGCTTTCTTT TRBJ1-1 - TRBV7-8 -
CASSGAGPYEQYF TGTGCCAGCAGTGGGGCAGGGCCGTACGAGCAGTACTTC TRBJ2-7 few TRBV6-1 -
CASKPLRGGTEAFF TGTGCCAGCAAACCACTCAGGGGGGGCACTGAAGCTTTCTTT TRBJ1-1 - TRBV12-3/TRBV12-4 TRBD1
CASSSGQGAGANVLTF TGTGCCAGCAGCTCAGGACAGGGGGCTGGGGCCAACGTCCTGACTTTC TRBJ2-6 few TRBV7-3 TRBD1
CATSRDRYNEQFF TGTGCCACCAGCAGAGATCGGTACAATGAGCAGTTCTTC TRBJ2-1 - TRBV15 -
CASSDDGNYGYTF TGTGCCAGCAGTGATGACGGGAACTATGGCTACACCTTC TRBJ1-2 many TRBV2 -
CASSQDTIAGELFF TGCGCCAGCAGCCAAGATACAATTGCCGGGGAGCTGTTTTTT TRBJ2-2 - TRBV4-3 -
CASSSIQATGELFF TGTGCCAGTAGTTCCATACAGGCCACCGGGGAGCTGTTTTTT TRBJ2-2 - TRBV19 -
CAWTWGGRGYTF TGTGCCTGGACATGGGGGGGACGTGGCTACACCTTC TRBJ1-2 many TRBV30 -
CASKGQINEKLFF TGTGCCAGCAAAGGACAGATTAATGAAAAACTGTTTTTT TRBJ1-4 - TRBV6-1 -
CASSPQGGGGYTF TGTGCCAGCAGCCCTCAGGGAGGAGGAGGCTACACCTTC TRBJ1-2 many TRBV3-1 -
CASSPGSNTGELFF TGTGCCAGCAGCCCGGGATCGAACACCGGGGAGCTGTTTTTT TRBJ2-2 - TRBV9 -
CAWRGSGRALNEQFF TGTGCCTGGAGGGGGAGTGGGAGGGCCCTCAATGAGCAGTTCTTC TRBJ2-1 many TRBV30 TRBD2
CASSLIGDTEAFF TGCGCCAGCAGCTTGATTGGGGACACTGAAGCTTTCTTT TRBJ1-1 many TRBV5-1 -
CASSRTGGGTGNEQFF TGTGCCAGCAGCCGTACAGGGGGAGGAACGGGGAATGAGCAGTTCTTC TRBJ2-1 few TRBV6-1 TRBD1
CASSSSSSLYNEQFF TGTGCCAGCAGCTCGAGCTCGTCCCTCTACAATGAGCAGTTCTTC TRBJ2-1 many TRBV7-9 -
CASGHGYGYTF TGTGCCAGCGGACACGGCTATGGCTACACCTTC TRBJ1-2 - TRBV6-2/TRBV6-3 -
CAWSVVRGYEQYF TGTGCCTGGAGTGTGGTTCGGGGATACGAGCAGTACTTC TRBJ2-7 - TRBV30 -
CASRSDRGSGNTIYF TGTGCCAGCAGAAGCGACAGGGGCTCTGGAAACACCATATATTTT TRBJ1-3 - TRBV5-5 TRBD1
CASSQDKREGRTAYNEQFF TGTGCCAGCAGCCAAGATAAGCGGGAGGGCCGTACCGCCTACAATGAGCAGTTCTTC TRBJ2-1 few TRBV3-1 TRBD2
CAIRPGQTQETQYF TGTGCCATCAGGCCGGGACAGACCCAAGAGACCCAGTACTTC TRBJ2-5 few TRBV10-3 TRBD1
CSARSGTSGVYDEQFF TGCAGTGCTAGATCCGGGACTAGCGGAGTTTATGATGAGCAGTTCTTC TRBJ2-1 - TRBV20-1 TRBD2
CASSLATANYGYTF TGTGCCAGCAGCTTAGCGACAGCTAACTATGGCTACACCTTC TRBJ1-2 many TRBV11-2 -
CASSYDGSVTDTQYF TGTGCCAGCAGTTACGATGGGTCTGTCACAGATACGCAGTATTTT TRBJ2-3 many TRBV6-5 -
CSAREGPSGETQYF TGCAGTGCTAGAGAGGGGCCAAGCGGAGAGACCCAGTACTTC TRBJ2-5 - TRBV20-1 -
CASSFFAQDRCNQPQHF TGTGCCAGCAGCTTTTTCGCCCAGGACAGGTGCAATCAGCCCCAGCATTTT TRBJ1-5 - TRBV11-3 TRBD1
CSASRSSYNSPLHF TGCAGTGCTAGTCGCAGCTCCTATAATTCACCCCTCCACTTT TRBJ1-6 few TRBV20-1 -
CASSLLGGNSYEQYF TGTGCCAGCAGTTTATTAGGCGGGAACTCCTACGAGCAGTACTTC TRBJ2-7 many TRBV28 -
CASSQSGTVRTGELFF TGTGCCAGCAGCCAATCCGGGACGGTGAGGACCGGGGAGCTGTTTTTT TRBJ2-2 - TRBV14 -
CSAPKSGSPETQYF TGCAGTGCCCCTAAGAGCGGGAGTCCGGAGACCCAGTACTTC TRBJ2-5 many TRBV20-1 TRBD2
CASSQVTRAQETQYF TGTGCCAGCAGCCAAGTAACCAGGGCTCAAGAGACCCAGTACTTC TRBJ2-5 many TRBV3-1 -
CASSEGTNYGYTF TGTGCCAGCAGTGAAGGGACTAACTATGGCTACACCTTC TRBJ1-2 many TRBV2 -
CASPGTPEADTQYF TGTGCCTCCCCCGGGACGCCGGAGGCAGATACGCAGTATTTT TRBJ2-3 - TRBV7-9 -
CASSPLGDRGNTEAFF TGTGCCAGCAGCCCACTGGGGGACAGGGGGAACACTGAAGCTTTCTTT TRBJ1-1 few TRBV2 TRBD1
CASRKLAGSTDTQYF TGTGCCAGCAGGAAACTAGCGGGCAGCACAGATACGCAGTATTTT TRBJ2-3 - TRBV6-4 TRBD2
CASSLGPAGGLYEQYF TGTGCCAGCAGCTTAGGGCCAGCGGGAGGATTGTACGAGCAGTACTTC TRBJ2-7 many TRBV7-2 TRBD2
CASSEYGSGGLAGSLDTQYF TGTGCCAGCAGTGAATACGGCAGCGGGGGACTAGCGGGTTCGTTGGATACGCAGTATTTT TRBJ2-3 - TRBV25-1 TRBD2
CASSSYKGVYEQFF TGTGCCAGCAGTTCCTACAAGGGGGTGTATGAGCAGTTCTTC TRBJ2-1 - TRBV28 -
CASSLSGQDHSTYF TGTGCCAGCAGCTTAAGCGGACAGGATCACTCCACGTACTTC TRBJ2-5 - TRBV11-2 TRBD1
CAGGARSEAFF TGTGCCGGGGGGGCGAGGTCAGAAGCTTTCTTT TRBJ1-1 many TRBV30 -
CASSQVVFNEQFF TGTGCCAGCAGCCAAGTCGTGTTTAATGAGCAGTTCTTC TRBJ2-1 many TRBV3-1 -
CAWSPTAGGEAFF TGTGCCTGGAGTCCTACCGCAGGAGGTGAAGCTTTCTTT TRBJ1-1 many TRBV30 -
CASSFGNLDEQYF TGCGCCAGCAGCTTCGGCAATTTGGACGAGCAGTACTTC TRBJ2-7 - TRBV5-1 -